This is a list of T cell receptor beta chains from one sample in a study of Ad26.COV2.S vaccination and SARS-CoV-2 variants. Profiling relied on immunoSEQ multiplex PCR, and the TCRdb table lists in-frame clones only, not all of them. The sample yields around 420,000 clones, roughly 90% seen once. The sequences come from peripheral blood, collected in a trial of Ad26.COV2.S vaccine versus placebo. All receptors derive from a person between 18 and 60 years old who received the Ad26.COV2.S COVID-19 vaccine or a placebo. The CDR3 runs from the conserved cysteine through the conserved F or W. Fields, in order: V gene, D gene, clone size, J gene, CDR3 DNA, CDR3 protein. D genes are given only for firm matches. Clone size appears in some rows only: once, few, many, or a class for an expanded clone.

TRBV18	-	-	TRBJ1-5	TGTGCCAGCTCACCCCGGGACGGGAGTAATCAGCCCCAGCATTTT	CASSPRDGSNQPQHF
TRBV19	TRBD2	-	TRBJ2-5	TGTGCCAGTAGTATGACCCCGCGGGGGATGGAGACCCAGTACTTC	CASSMTPRGMETQYF
TRBV7-9	TRBD2	-	TRBJ2-3	TGTGCCAGCAGCTTACTAGCGGGGGGCACAGATACGCAGTATTTT	CASSLLAGGTDTQYF
TRBV30	TRBD2	-	TRBJ2-7	TGTGCCTGGAGTATTTTGTTGGGGCGGGGGGGCCCCCACGAGCAGTACTTC	CAWSILLGRGGPHEQYF
TRBV14	-	-	TRBJ2-2	TGTGCCAGCAGCCAATGGAGGACCGGGGAGCTGTTTTTT	CASSQWRTGELFF
TRBV4-3	TRBD2	-	TRBJ2-1	TGCGCCAGCAGCCGTAGCGGGGGGGGCTACAATGAGCAGTTCTTC	CASSRSGGGYNEQFF
TRBV4-3	TRBD2	-	TRBJ2-3	TGCGCCAGCAGCCAAGAGGGCGGGGGGGCTGGAGATACGCAGTATTTT	CASSQEGGGAGDTQYF
TRBV5-1	-	-	TRBJ2-1	TGCGCCAGCAGCTCGCAGGGCACCTACAATGAGCAGTTCTTC	CASSSQGTYNEQFF
TRBV7-2	TRBD2	-	TRBJ2-7	TGTGCCAGCAGCTTAATTCCAGCGGGGGGGTCCTACGAGCAGTACTTC	CASSLIPAGGSYEQYF
TRBV7-2	-	-	TRBJ2-5	TGTGCCAGCAGCCCCAGGGGGGAGGAGACCCAGTACTTC	CASSPRGEETQYF
TRBV2	-	-	TRBJ2-5	TGTGCCAGCAGCTGGGACCCGACAGGACTGCAAGAGACCCAGTACTTC	CASSWDPTGLQETQYF
TRBV4-3	-	once	TRBJ2-2	TGCGCCAGCAGCCCGGGGCCTGGGTTGAACACCGGGGAGCTGTTTTTT	CASSPGPGLNTGELFF
TRBV30	-	-	TRBJ1-4	TGTGCCTGGAGTGTACGGCAGAGCAGCATTAATGAAAAACTGTTTTTT	CAWSVRQSSINEKLFF
TRBV7-2	-	-	TRBJ2-2	TGTGCCAGCAGCCCCCGGGGTGGAGGGTACGGTACCCCCGGGGAGCTGTTTTTT	CASSPRGGGYGTPGELFF
TRBV3-1/TRBV3-2	TRBD2	-	TRBJ2-5	TGTGCCAGCAGCCGCGGACTAGCGGGGCTCCAAGAGACCCAGTACTTC	CASSRGLAGLQETQYF
TRBV28	-	-	TRBJ2-5	TGTGCCAGCAGTTTCGCCGGGTCGAGAGAGACCCAGTACTTC	CASSFAGSRETQYF
TRBV30	-	-	TRBJ1-1	TGTGCCTGGAGGGTAGGGGGTCGGACTGAAGCTTTCTTT	CAWRVGGRTEAFF
TRBV9	-	-	TRBJ2-2	TGTGCCAGCAGCGTAGAACTGCAAAAGGGGGAGCTGTTTTTT	CASSVELQKGELFF
TRBV11-2	TRBD1	-	TRBJ1-1	TGTGCCAGCACCGTTACAGGGGGTTACACTGAAGCTTTCTTT	CASTVTGGYTEAFF
TRBV4-1	-	once	TRBJ2-7	TGCGCCAGCAGCCAAGAACTGGGTCTAGGCTACGAGCAGTACTTC	CASSQELGLGYEQYF
TRBV7-2	-	-	TRBJ2-3	TGTGCCAGCAGCTCCTCGGGGATCAGCACAGATACGCAGTATTTT	CASSSSGISTDTQYF
TRBV7-6	TRBD1	-	TRBJ1-1	TGTGCCAGCAGCTTAGAGGTGACAGGGGTCGCTTTCTTT	CASSLEVTGVAFF
TRBV4-1	-	once	TRBJ1-1	TGCGCCAGCAGGTTAGGGAACACTGAAGCTTTCTTT	CASRLGNTEAFF
TRBV7-2	TRBD1	-	TRBJ2-7	TGTGCCAGCAGCTTAGTCGCAGGGGGCTCCTACGAGCAGTACTTC	CASSLVAGGSYEQYF
TRBV13	TRBD1	-	TRBJ1-4	TGTGCCAGCAGCTCAGGGACAGGCAGAGGAAATGAAAAACTGTTTTTT	CASSSGTGRGNEKLFF
TRBV5-6	-	-	TRBJ2-3	TGTGCCAGCAGCCGACAGGCGGCAGATACGCAGTATTTT	CASSRQAADTQYF
TRBV7-2	-	-	TRBJ2-1	TGTGCCAGCAGCCCAGCCGGACAGTACAGCGAGCAGTTCTTC	CASSPAGQYSEQFF
TRBV11-2	-	-	TRBJ1-2	TGTGCCAGCAGCCCCGCGGGGGGGCTGGGTGTAAGTGGCTACACCTTC	CASSPAGGLGVSGYTF
TRBV7-2	-	-	TRBJ2-2	TGTGCCAGCAGCTTAATTGTGTCAGAGAACACCGGGGAGCTGTTTTTT	CASSLIVSENTGELFF
TRBV7-9	-	-	TRBJ1-1	TGTGCCAGCAGCCGTCCCAGGGACGAAGCTTTCTTT	CASSRPRDEAFF
TRBV19	-	-	TRBJ2-7	TGTGCCAGTAGTATAGATATAGGACAGTGGTACGAGCAGTACTTC	CASSIDIGQWYEQYF
TRBV15	-	-	TRBJ2-3	TGTGCCACCAGCGTGTGGTACATCACTAGCACAGATACGCAGTATTTT	CATSVWYITSTDTQYF
TRBV6-5	-	-	TRBJ2-2	TGTGCCACCTCCCTCGGGACGAACACCGGGGAGCTGTTTTTT	CATSLGTNTGELFF
TRBV27	-	-	TRBJ2-3	TGTGCCAGCAGTTTGTGGGGGGGCCAAGATACGCAGTATTTT	CASSLWGGQDTQYF
TRBV28	TRBD1	-	TRBJ1-1	TGTGCCAGCAAAATACAGGGGGGGGCGACCGAAGCTTTCTTT	CASKIQGGATEAFF